This TCR beta chain derives from a study of T cells after yellow fever vaccination. Looking at the study overall: Those fractions that held only low numbers of cells were prepared using the SMART-Seq v4 Ultra Low Input RNA kit.

V shed 6 bases and J shed 7 bases, with 15 bases lying between them. The CDR3 contains 14 residues. Study-wide results and caveats: CD4 and CD8 compartments shared a small share of clonotypes, likely from convergent recombination. Boosting was followed by the reappearance of most primary-vaccination clones (around 95% CD4, 85% to 90% CD8).

Generation of TCR cDNA used 5'RACE template switching (which added a universal primer site and UMIs). TCRdb re-called the 5' RACE reads through MiXCR, storing one row per CDR3 protein. The table lists some 350,000 distinct CDR3 sequences, approximately 10% of them singletons. A note on this clonotype: The antigen is not known. A clone one base away is much larger, so this may be a read error.

The clonotype comes from a man in his late teens or twenties who received the YFV17D yellow fever vaccine. This rearrangement joins TRBV12-3 or TRBV12-4 to TRBJ2-2; D is possibly TRBD1 (6 bases). The starting material was PBMCs, obtained on the day of the first yellow fever vaccination. As DNA, the CDR3 is TGTGCCAGCAGCTTCCAGGGGTATTGCGGGGAGCTGTTTTTT. Its translation: CASSFQGYCGELFF.